This T cell receptor beta chain was identified during a study of T cell responses to AZD1222 COVID-19 vaccine. Trimming removed 1 base from V and 14 bases from J, with 18 bases in between. The CDR3 length is 14 residues. From germline, CDR1 is SGHRS and CDR2 YFSETQ. The method was immunoSEQ multiplex PCR; TCRdb's version includes in-frame clones alone and lacks a portion of them. The sample shows tens of thousands of clones, 90% of them seen only once. Specimen: peripheral blood, collected on day 0 of AZD1222 vaccination. This sequence joins TRBV5-1 and TRBJ1-4; TRBD1 is a possible D gene (5 bases). The receptor was derived from an adult in good health. The CDR3 is CASSLQGEGKTLFF. The DNA for the CDR3 is TGCGCCAGCAGCTTGCAGGGCGAGGGGAAAACCCTGTTTTTT.